A single sample gave rise to the 28 T cell receptor beta chains below, sequenced in a study of blood T cell repertoires in COVID-19. TCRdb's table, derived via immunoSEQ multiplex PCR, lists solely in-frame clones and lacks some. The sample carries about 46,000 clones, 75% to 90% recorded once. Sequenced material: peripheral blood. The receptor source for this set is a woman older than 75 with COVID-19, enrolled during active disease.

This chain connects TRBV11-1 to TRBJ2-2, with D perhaps matching TRBD2 (6 bases). The CDR3 sequence is 16 residues long. The V gene lost 4 bases and the J gene lost 2 bases, with 14 bases spanning the gap. Germline V CDR1 and CDR2: SGHAT, FQDESV (reference sequence). The CDR3 sequence is CASSSPRGLNTGELFF. The CDR3 nucleotides are TGTGCCAGCAGCTCCCCCCGGGGACTTAACACCGGGGAGCTGTTTTTT.

The chain recombines TRBV7-9 with TRBJ2-1, with TRBD2 matching 8 bases. The CDR3 is made up of 15 amino acids. With V trimmed by 2 bases and J by 1 base, 1 base remained unmatched. Germline V gives CDR1 SEHNR, CDR2 FQNEAQ (reference sequence). CDR3 bases: TGTGCCAGCAGCTTAAGCGGGAGTTCCTACAATGAGCAGTTCTTC. Translated, it gives CASSLSGSSYNEQFF.

This clone was picked up a small number of times. The rearrangement links TRBV11-1 to TRBJ1-1; TRBD1 agrees at 9 bases. CDR1 is SGHAT, CDR2 FQDESV, per germline (reference sequence). The CDR3 length is 15 residues. V was clipped by 6 bases and J by 1 base; unmatched bases: 6. In DNA form, the CDR3 reads TGTGCCAGCAGAAACGGACAGGGGACGAACACTGAAGCTTTCTTT. As protein: CASRNGQGTNTEAFF.

The gene calls are TRBV9 and TRBJ2-7; 14 bases are shared with TRBD2. Germline assignment: CDR1 SGDLS and CDR2 YYNGEE. J was trimmed by 4 bases and V by 4 bases; bases with no gene match: 7. The CDR3 contains 16 residues. The CDR3 is CASSPRGLAGVYEQYF. Written as DNA, the CDR3 is TGTGCCAGCAGCCCCCGGGGACTAGCGGGGGTTTACGAGCAGTACTTC.

The rearrangement uses TRBV7-9 and TRBJ1-4; no firm D call. The V gene's germline CDR1 is SEHNR and CDR2 FQNEAQ (reference sequence). The ends were cut back, 5 bases at V and 2 bases at J, with 15 bases in the middle. CDR3 length: 16 residues. The CDR3 here is CASSVSRGGTNEKLFF. The CDR3 DNA sequence: TGTGCCAGCAGCGTTTCGAGAGGAGGGACTAATGAAAAACTGTTTTTT.

CDR3 coding DNA: TGCGCCAGCAGCCCCGGACAGAATTCACCCCTCCACTTT. Translated, it gives CASSPGQNSPLHF. The rearrangement joins TRBV5-1 to TRBJ1-6; weak D call: TRBD1 (6 bases). V dropped 4 bases and J dropped 7 bases, with 9 bases sitting between them. Germline values: CDR1 SGHRS, CDR2 YFSETQ. The CDR3 is 13 residues long.

This rearrangement joins TRBV18 to TRBJ2-1; 11 bases align to TRBD2. The length of the CDR3 is 15 residues. Unmatched junction bases numbered 1, after V lost 0 bases and J lost 6 bases. Looked up from germline, CDR1 is KGHSH and CDR2 is LQKENI. Here the CDR3 DNA reads TGTGCCAGCTCACCACCTGGGACTAGCGGCAATGAGCAGTTCTTC. It yields the protein CASSPPGTSGNEQFF.

The V gene is TRBV7-8, the J gene TRBJ1-4; TRBD1 matches at 7 bases. Germline V gives CDR1 SGHVS, CDR2 FQNEAQ. CDR3 length: 14 amino acids. The V and J ends lost 5 bases and 7 bases, in that order; junction bases with no gene match: 7. The CDR3 coding sequence is TGTGCCAGCAGCGAGGACAGGCGAAGTGAAAAACTGTTTTTT. Protein product: CASSEDRRSEKLFF.

This sequence joins TRBV7-2 and TRBJ1-5; TRBD1 might be the D (5 bases). Trimming cost V 1 base and J 7 bases, with 14 bases left between them. Germline-derived CDR1 and CDR2 are SGHTA and FQGNSA. The CDR3 covers 15 residues. Written as DNA, the CDR3 is TGTGCCAGCAGCTTAGATGGGGGGGGAGGACAGCCCCAGCATTTT. It is translated as CASSLDGGGGQPQHF.

This clone was detected only once. This rearrangement joins TRBV6-5 to TRBJ2-1; TRBD1 matches 10 bases. CDR1 is MNHEY, CDR2 SVGAGI, per germline. This CDR3 is 16 amino acids long. Losses at the gene ends were 4 bases for V and 6 bases for J; bases not matched to a gene: 9. DNA for the CDR3: TGTGCCAGCAGTTTGCTTCCGGGACAGGGGACCAATGAGCAGTTCTTC. It yields the protein CASSLLPGQGTNEQFF.

The rearrangement joins TRBV19 to TRBJ1-1, with 7 bases matching TRBD1. The CDR3 has 16 residues. Germline V gene data show CDR1 as LNHDA and CDR2 as SQIVND (reference sequence). V lost 7 bases to trimming and J lost 1 base; unmatched junction nucleotides: 12. The CDR3 DNA is TGTGCCAGTACCACTGACAGGGCCCGATCGAACACTGAAGCTTTCTTT. It translates to CASTTDRARSNTEAFF.

V is TRBV13 and J is TRBJ1-6; tentatively, D is TRBD1 (5 bases). Deletions cut 1 base from V and 10 bases from J, with 14 bases between. This CDR3 comprises 15 residues. Germline lookup yields CDR1 PRHDT and CDR2 FYEKMQ (reference sequence). The CDR3, as DNA: TGTGCCAGCAGCTTAGAGGGAGGGGCCGGGTCACCCCTCCACTTT. Its translation: CASSLEGGAGSPLHF.

V gene TRBV7-9 combines with J gene TRBJ2-7; tentatively, D is TRBD2 (5 bases). V lost 5 bases and J 6 bases, leaving 14 bases between the germline ends. Germline V CDR1 and CDR2: SEHNR, FQNEAQ (reference sequence). There are 13 residues in the CDR3. The CDR3 sequence: CASSNSNSGEQYF. DNA of the CDR3: TGTGCCAGCAGCAATTCAAACAGCGGCGAGCAGTACTTC.

The rearrangement joins TRBV28 to TRBJ1-1; D ambiguous. V was clipped by 2 bases and J by 6 bases, with 7 bases between them. The germline V gene has CDR1 MDHEN and CDR2 SYDVKM. This CDR3 has 12 amino acids. The DNA for the CDR3 is TGTGCCAGCAGTTTAGTAGAGCCTGAAGCTTTCTTT. This sequence encodes CASSLVEPEAFF.

The chain recombines TRBV19 with TRBJ2-7; D not resolved. The CDR3 is made up of 11 amino acids. Germline CDR1 is LNHDA and CDR2 is SQIVND (reference sequence). The germline V and J ends were trimmed by 5 bases and 6 bases, with 8 bases remaining between them. The CDR3 DNA is TGTGCCAGTAGTTCCCGGAGCGAGCAGTACTTC. It yields the protein CASSSRSEQYF.

The chain employs TRBV7-9 and TRBJ2-5; 10 positions agree with TRBD2. The J segment lost 5 bases and the V segment lost 0 bases, leaving 6 bases of the junction unmatched. CDR3 length equals 16 residues. Germline CDR1 reads SEHNR; CDR2 reads FQNEAQ (reference sequence). CDR3 sequence reads: CASSLARAGGHETQYF. CDR3 bases: TGTGCCAGCAGCTTAGCGCGAGCGGGAGGGCACGAGACCCAGTACTTC.

The chain employs TRBV7-3 and TRBJ2-3; TRBD1 might be the D (5 bases). V was clipped by 2 bases and J by 2 bases, with 11 bases between them. Per the germline V gene, CDR1 is SGHTA and CDR2 is FQGTGA. This CDR3 is 15 amino acids long. CDR3 amino acids: CASSLLGPSTDTQYF. For the CDR3, the DNA is TGTGCCAGCAGCTTATTGGGGCCATCCACAGATACGCAGTATTTT.

The chain carries TRBV5-1 and TRBJ1-4; D uncertain. The CDR3 is 15 residues long. Germline V gene data show CDR1 as SGHRS and CDR2 as YFSETQ. V lost 4 bases to trimming and J lost 5 bases, with 15 bases between them. This chain's CDR3 is CASSPGGTSNEKLFF. CDR3 DNA sequence: TGCGCCAGCAGCCCCGGCGGTACTTCGAATGAAAAACTGTTTTTT. Full variable domain (remainder filled in from reference TRBV5-1 and TRBJ1-4): KAGVTQTPRYLIKTRGQQVTLSCSPISGHRSVSWYQQTPGQGLQFLFEYFSETQRNKGNFPGRFSGRQFSNSRSEMNVSTLELGDSALYLCASSPGGTSNEKLFFGSGTQLSVL.

This clone was detected only once. The rearrangement links TRBV6-2 or TRBV6-3 to TRBJ1-2, with no clear D. Germline CDR1 reads MNHEY; CDR2 reads SVGEGT. The CDR3 is 15 amino acids. The ends were cut back, 4 bases at V and 2 bases at J, with 14 bases in the middle. This CDR3 is CASSSPLGGNYGYTF. The CDR3 nucleotides are TGTGCCAGCAGTTCCCCCCTTGGCGGCAACTATGGCTACACCTTC.

V is TRBV7-2 and J is TRBJ1-5, with D possibly TRBD1 on 5 matching bases. Germline CDR1 reads SGHTA; CDR2 reads FQGNSA. This CDR3 contains 16 residues. Trimming cost V 1 base and J 2 bases, with 12 bases left between them. In DNA, the CDR3 is TGTGCCAGCAGCTTAGGGGCCCGGGGGGGCAATCAGCCCCAGCATTTT. This codes for CASSLGARGGNQPQHF.

CDR3 sequence reads: CASSPPGNTEAFF. The CDR3 DNA is TGTGCCAGCAGCCCTCCCGGGAACACTGAAGCTTTCTTT. The chain uses TRBV12-3 or TRBV12-4 and TRBJ1-1; D is unresolved. V lost 6 bases and J 1 base, leaving 9 bases between the germline ends. The CDR3 covers 13 residues.

This clone was counted only a few times. The chain has TRBV25-1 and TRBJ1-3; possible D gene TRBD1, 6 bases. Germline CDR1 is MGHDK and CDR2 is SYGVNS. The ends were cut back, 6 bases at V and 0 bases at J, with 18 bases in the middle. This CDR3 contains 17 residues. CDR3: CASRGTLGGDSGNTIYF. The CDR3 nucleotides are TGTGCCAGCAGGGGAACCTTAGGGGGGGACTCTGGAAACACCATATATTTT.

CDR3 bases: TGTGCCAGCAGCTCTACATACAGGGGGAAGGTGCCGGAGACCCAGTACTTC. Its translation is CASSSTYRGKVPETQYF. The rearrangement links TRBV5-8 to TRBJ2-5; 8 nucleotides agree with TRBD1. The V gene end was trimmed by 3 bases and the J gene end by 5 bases; junction bases not matched to a gene: 15. Looked up from germline, CDR1 is SGHTS and CDR2 is YDEGEE. The CDR3 covers 17 residues.

There are a few counts of this clone. V is TRBV5-1 and J is TRBJ2-5; 9 bases are shared with TRBD2. V shed 4 bases, J shed 4 bases, and the junction held 17 bases outside the gene matches. This CDR3 comprises 18 residues. Germline CDR1 SGHRS, CDR2 YFSETQ. The CDR3 spells CASSQSRLAGRMAETQYF. DNA of the CDR3: TGCGCCAGCAGCCAATCAAGGCTAGCGGGACGGATGGCAGAGACCCAGTACTTC.

V usage is TRBV19 and J usage is TRBJ2-2, with a weak D call TRBD1 (7 bases). The CDR3 runs 17 residues. In germline, CDR1 is LNHDA, CDR2 SQIVND (reference sequence). V lost 3 bases, J lost 8 bases, and 22 bases lay in between. In DNA form, the CDR3 reads TGTGCCAGTAGTATCAGCCGGGAGACAGGGTACGCTGGGGAGCTGTTTTTT. Translating it yields CASSISRETGYAGELFF. Full variable domain (missing parts from reference TRBV19 and TRBJ2-2): DGGITQSPKYLFRKEGQNVTLSCEQNLNHDAMYWYRQDPGQGLRLIYYSQIVNDFQKGDIAEGYSVSREKKESFPLTVTSAQKNPTAFYLCASSISRETGYAGELFFGEGSRLTVL.

The chain links TRBV10-3 to TRBJ2-4; D may be TRBD1 (6 bases). CDR3 length: 14 amino acids. V lost 2 bases and J lost 1, with 6 bases in between. Germline values: CDR1 ENHRY, CDR2 SYGVKD. The CDR3 DNA sequence: TGTGCCATCAGTGAGGACAGGGCCAAAAACATTCAGTACTTC. Its protein product is CAISEDRAKNIQYF.

The chain carries TRBV2 and TRBJ2-3; the D is unclear. Deletions cut 5 bases from V and 0 bases from J, with 12 bases between. The germline CDR1 and CDR2 sequences are SNHLY and FYNNEI. The CDR3 is made up of 15 amino acids. CDR3: CASSLQQTSTDTQYF. Written as DNA, the CDR3 is TGTGCCAGCAGTTTACAGCAAACTAGCACAGATACGCAGTATTTT.

In its sample, this clone was seen a few times. The rearrangement joins TRBV6-2 or TRBV6-3 to TRBJ1-6; D may be TRBD1 (6 bases). V dropped 3 bases and J dropped 5 bases, with 8 bases sitting between them. This CDR3 comprises 14 residues. The germline V gene encodes CDR1 MNHEY and CDR2 SVGEGT. The CDR3 DNA is TGTGCCAGCAGTTATTGGACAGATAATTCACCCCTCCACTTT. Protein product: CASSYWTDNSPLHF.